What follows are 8 T cell receptor beta chains derived from one specimen sequenced in a study of T cells in Graves' hyperthyroidism and ophthalmopathy. From RNA transcripts, TCR beta CDR3 regions were amplified. The HTBI primer set was used in a first-round RT-PCR of the TCR CDR3. MiXCR, applied by TCRdb to the multiplex PCR reads, yields one record per CDR3 protein. The repertoire has approximately 690,000 distinct CDR3 sequences, about 20% of them found once; the top ten carry roughly a third. The sequencing sample was made of blood. The source is a man aged 25-40 years with Graves' ophthalmopathy.

In this sample, this clonotype turned up a few times. The chain recombines TRBV20-1 with TRBJ2-3, with 13 bases that match TRBD2. CDR1 and CDR2 (germline): DFQATT, SNEGSKA (reference sequence). J was trimmed by 4 bases and V by 6 bases; bases with no gene match: 7. This CDR3 has 15 amino acids. CDR3 sequence: CSAIGLAGVPDTQYF. The CDR3 nucleotides read TGCAGTGCGATCGGACTAGCGGGAGTACCAGATACGCAGTATTTT.

This clonotype was recorded a few times. The rearrangement joins TRBV30 to TRBJ2-1, with 9 bases aligning to TRBD1. The CDR3 extends over 14 amino acids. CDR1 is GTSNPN, CDR2 SVGIG, per germline (reference sequence). The trim removed 3 bases at V and 3 bases at J, leaving 3 bases unmatched. CDR3 in DNA: TGTGCCTGGAGCGGGGACAGGGTCTACAATGAGCAGTTCTTC. Translated, it gives CAWSGDRVYNEQFF.

The chain has TRBV5-5 and TRBJ2-3, with D possibly being TRBD1 (6 bases). Trimming took 1 base from V and 2 from J, leaving 8 bases between them. The germline V gene has CDR1 SGHKS and CDR2 YYEKEE (reference sequence). The CDR3 has 14 amino acids. The CDR3 DNA reads TGTGCCAGCAGCTTGACAGGGTACACAGATACGCAGTATTTT. Translation gives CASSLTGYTDTQYF.

The gene calls are TRBV30 and TRBJ2-7; 13 bases fit TRBD2. This CDR3 contains 16 residues. CDR1 and CDR2 from the germline V gene are GTSNPN and SVGIG (reference sequence). V lost 3 bases and J lost 0; bases outside the gene matches: 5. The DNA of the CDR3 is TGTGCCTGGAGGGCGGGGACTAGCGGGGTCTCCTACGAGCAGTACTTC. Translation: CAWRAGTSGVSYEQYF.

J is TRBJ2-7 and V is TRBV5-6; no reliable D call. CDR3 length equals 14 residues. Germline values: CDR1 SGHDT, CDR2 YYEEEE. V lost 0 bases, J lost 0 bases, and 7 bases lay in between. The CDR3 DNA reads TGTGCCAGCAGCTTGGAGGGATTCTCCTACGAGCAGTACTTC. Amino acid sequence: CASSLEGFSYEQYF.

This clonotype has more than one count but fewer than ten. The chain recombines TRBV28 with TRBJ1-2; 8 bases line up with TRBD1. In germline, CDR1 is MDHEN, CDR2 SYDVKM. Trimming at V came to 2 bases and at J to 6 bases, leaving 5 bases not matched to a gene. The CDR3 sequence is 14 residues long. The CDR3 nucleotides are TGTGCCAGCAGTTTAACGGGGACAGGCGATGGCTACACCTTC. Encoded protein: CASSLTGTGDGYTF.

The chain combines TRBV3-1 with TRBJ2-3, with a tentative D call TRBD2 (5 bases). Trimming removed 0 bases from V and 4 bases from J, with 11 bases in between. This CDR3 is built from 15 residues. Germline V gene data show CDR1 as LGHDT and CDR2 as YNNKEL (reference sequence). The CDR3 nucleotides are TGTGCCAGCAGCCAAGATCGGGCGGGCCCAGATACGCAGTATTTT. It specifies CASSQDRAGPDTQYF.

There are a few counts of this clonotype. The V and J genes are TRBV4-1 and TRBJ2-5, with 8 bases fitting TRBD1. The CDR3 extends over 15 amino acids. From germline, CDR1 is MGHRA and CDR2 YSYEKL. V lost 4 bases, J lost 5 bases, and 9 bases stayed unmatched. Here the CDR3 DNA reads TGCGCCAGCAGCCTGGGACAGGCTGCTGGGGAGACCCAGTACTTC. Translation gives CASSLGQAAGETQYF.